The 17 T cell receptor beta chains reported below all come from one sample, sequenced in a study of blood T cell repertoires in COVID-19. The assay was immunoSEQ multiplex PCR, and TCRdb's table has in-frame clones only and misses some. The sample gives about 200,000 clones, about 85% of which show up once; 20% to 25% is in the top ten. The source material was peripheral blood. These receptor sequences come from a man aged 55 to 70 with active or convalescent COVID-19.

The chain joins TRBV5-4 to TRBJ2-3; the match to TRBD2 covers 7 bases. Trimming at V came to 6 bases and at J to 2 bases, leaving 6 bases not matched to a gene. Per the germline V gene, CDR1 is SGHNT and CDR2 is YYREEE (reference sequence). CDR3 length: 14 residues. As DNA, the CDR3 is TGTGCCAGCACCCAGCGGGGATACACAGATACGCAGTATTTT. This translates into CASTQRGYTDTQYF.

The chain's CDR3 is CASSLAQRSNTEAFF. The CDR3 nucleotides read TGTGCCAGCAGCTTGGCACAACGATCGAACACTGAAGCTTTCTTT. This chain connects TRBV5-6 to TRBJ1-1, with D hard to call. Between the trimmed V and J ends, which lost 0 bases and 1 base, there was a span of 10 bases. Germline V gene sequence: CDR1 SGHDT, CDR2 YYEEEE. The CDR3 length is 15 residues.

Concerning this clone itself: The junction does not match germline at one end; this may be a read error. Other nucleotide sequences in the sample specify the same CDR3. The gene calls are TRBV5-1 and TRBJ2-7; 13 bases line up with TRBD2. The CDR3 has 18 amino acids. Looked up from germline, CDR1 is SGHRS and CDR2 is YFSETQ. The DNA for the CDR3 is TGCGCTAGCAGCGCCTCTGTTACGACTAGCGGGGGGACCTACGAGCAGTACTTC. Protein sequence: CASSASVTTSGGTYEQYF.

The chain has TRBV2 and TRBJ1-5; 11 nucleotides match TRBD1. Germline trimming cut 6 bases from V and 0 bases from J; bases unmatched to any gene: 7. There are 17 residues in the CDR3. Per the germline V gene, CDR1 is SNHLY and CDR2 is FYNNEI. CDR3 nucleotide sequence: TGTGCCAGCAGCCTCGGACAGGGGGCGAATAGCAATCAGCCCCAGCATTTT. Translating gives CASSLGQGANSNQPQHF.

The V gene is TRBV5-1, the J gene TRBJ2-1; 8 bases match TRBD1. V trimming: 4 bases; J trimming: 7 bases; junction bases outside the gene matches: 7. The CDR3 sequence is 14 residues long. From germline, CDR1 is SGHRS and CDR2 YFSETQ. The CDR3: CASSPGTGQNEQFF. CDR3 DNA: TGCGCCAGCAGCCCCGGGACAGGTCAGAATGAGCAGTTCTTC.

The CDR3, as DNA: TGTGCCAGTAGAGACAGTGCTGTGGGGAACACTGAAGCTTTCTTT. Translated, it gives CASRDSAVGNTEAFF. V is TRBV19 and J is TRBJ1-1, with TRBD1 as a possible D gene (5 bases). The V gene lost 6 bases and the J gene lost 1 base, with 15 bases spanning the gap. Germline loops: CDR1 LNHDA, CDR2 SQIVND (reference sequence). The CDR3 runs to 15 residues.

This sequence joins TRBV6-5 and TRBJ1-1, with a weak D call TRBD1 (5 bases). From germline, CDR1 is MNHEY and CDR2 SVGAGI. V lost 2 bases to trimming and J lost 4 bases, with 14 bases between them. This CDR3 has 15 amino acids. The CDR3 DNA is TGTGCCAGCAGTTACGGGGGAGGGCTGACCACTGAAGCTTTCTTT. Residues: CASSYGGGLTTEAFF.

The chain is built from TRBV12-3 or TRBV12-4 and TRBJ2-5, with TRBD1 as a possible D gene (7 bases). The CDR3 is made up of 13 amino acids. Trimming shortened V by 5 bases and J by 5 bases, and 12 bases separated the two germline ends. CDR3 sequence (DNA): TGTGCCAGCAGTCCACCAGGGGGGGAGACCCAGTACTTC. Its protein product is CASSPPGGETQYF.

CDR3 DNA: TGTGCCTGGACCTCAAGGGGTATAGGTGGAAACACCATATATTTT. It is translated as CAWTSRGIGGNTIYF. The chain carries TRBV30 and TRBJ1-3; a weak D match, TRBD1 (5 bases). This CDR3 region has 15 residues. Trimming stripped 4 bases from V and 3 bases from J, with 16 bases between. The germline CDR1 and CDR2 sequences are GTSNPN and SVGIG (reference sequence).

CDR3 residues: CATSRDRSSGNTIYF. The CDR3, as DNA: TGTGCCACCAGCAGAGATCGTAGTTCTGGAAACACCATATATTTT. V and J are TRBV15 and TRBJ1-3; D is unclear. The CDR3 is 15 residues long. Germline V lookup: CDR1 LNHNV, CDR2 YYDKDF (reference sequence). V gave up 0 bases and J gave up 1 base, with 7 bases separating them.

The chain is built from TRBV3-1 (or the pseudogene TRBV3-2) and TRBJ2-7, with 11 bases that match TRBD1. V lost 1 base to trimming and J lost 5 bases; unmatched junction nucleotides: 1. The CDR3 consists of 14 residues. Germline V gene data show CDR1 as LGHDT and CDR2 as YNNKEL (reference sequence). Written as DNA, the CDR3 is TGTGCCAGCAGCCAAGTGGACAGGGGGCACGAGCAGTACTTC. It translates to CASSQVDRGHEQYF.

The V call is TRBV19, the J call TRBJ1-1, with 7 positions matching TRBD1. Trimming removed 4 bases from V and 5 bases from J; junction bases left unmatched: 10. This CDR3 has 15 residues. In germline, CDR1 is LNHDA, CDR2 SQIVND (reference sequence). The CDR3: CASSTLTGVGTEAFF. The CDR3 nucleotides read TGTGCCAGTAGTACCTTAACAGGGGTGGGGACTGAAGCTTTCTTT.

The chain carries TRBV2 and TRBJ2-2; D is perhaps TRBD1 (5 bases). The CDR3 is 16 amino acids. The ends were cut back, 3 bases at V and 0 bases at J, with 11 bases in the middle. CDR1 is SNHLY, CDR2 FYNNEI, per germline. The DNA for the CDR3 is TGTGCCAGCAGTGAGAATGGGGCGGCGAACACCGGGGAGCTGTTTTTT. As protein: CASSENGAANTGELFF.

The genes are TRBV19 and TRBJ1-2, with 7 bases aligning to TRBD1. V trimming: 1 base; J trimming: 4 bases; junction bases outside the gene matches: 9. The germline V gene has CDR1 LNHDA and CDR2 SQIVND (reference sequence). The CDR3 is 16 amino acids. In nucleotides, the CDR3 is TGTGCCAGTAGTATAGGGCTGACAGGGATACGCTATGGCTACACCTTC. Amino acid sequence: CASSIGLTGIRYGYTF.

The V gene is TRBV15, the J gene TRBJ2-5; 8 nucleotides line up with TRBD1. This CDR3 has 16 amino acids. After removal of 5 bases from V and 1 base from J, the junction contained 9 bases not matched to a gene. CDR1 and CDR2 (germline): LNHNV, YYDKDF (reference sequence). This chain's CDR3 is CATSSRQGPFQETQYF. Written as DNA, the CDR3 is TGTGCCACCAGCTCTCGACAGGGGCCTTTCCAAGAGACCCAGTACTTC.

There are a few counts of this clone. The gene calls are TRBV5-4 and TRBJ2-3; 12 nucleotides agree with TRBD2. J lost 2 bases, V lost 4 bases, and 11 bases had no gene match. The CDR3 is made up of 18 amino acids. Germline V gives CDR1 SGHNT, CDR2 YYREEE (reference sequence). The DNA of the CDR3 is TGTGCCAGCAGCCCCGGGTCAACTAGCGGGGGGTACACAGATACGCAGTATTTT. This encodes CASSPGSTSGGYTDTQYF.

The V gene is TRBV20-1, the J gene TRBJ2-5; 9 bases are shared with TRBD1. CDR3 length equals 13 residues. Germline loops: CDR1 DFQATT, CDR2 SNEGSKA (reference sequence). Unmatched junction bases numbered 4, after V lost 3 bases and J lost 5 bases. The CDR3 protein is CSASGTGRETQYF. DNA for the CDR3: TGCAGTGCTAGTGGGACAGGGCGGGAGACCCAGTACTTC.